Sequencing of this TCR beta chain was carried out in a study of T cells in localized non-small cell lung cancer. A few counts support this clone. Its target is unknown. Assay used: immunoSEQ multiplex PCR; TCRdb lists only in-frame clones, some missing. This sample has some 2,000 clones; about a quarter occur once, and the top ten carry 11% to 15%. Points from the study as a whole: Adjacent lung had a median 57 of the 100 largest tumor clones. Sequencing was limited to one tumor region, leaving the possibility of heterogeneity open.

The authors took atypia-free adjacent lung at least 2 cm from the tumor margin. CDR1 is LNHDA and CDR2 is SQIVND in the germline V gene (reference sequence). This CDR3 is 14 amino acids long. The V and J ends lost 3 bases and 8 bases respectively, with 16 bases between them. The chain joins TRBV19 to TRBJ1-2; D is possibly TRBD1 (5 bases). This receptor was obtained from an older female donor with stage I lung adenocarcinoma. Material: normal lung tissue next to the tumor, obtained before any cancer treatment. Here the CDR3 DNA reads TGTGCCAGTAGTATCATAGGTTCGGGGGAGGGCTACACCTTC. Its translation: CASSIIGSGEGYTF.